This is a list of T cell receptor beta chains from one sample in a study of blood T cell repertoires in COVID-19. Profiling relied on immunoSEQ multiplex PCR, and the TCRdb table lists in-frame clones only, not all of them. The table shows about 23,000 clones, with roughly 72% occurring only once. The specimen was peripheral blood. The source is a woman of 80 years or more with acute or convalescent COVID-19. CDR3s include the opening cysteine and the closing phenylalanine or tryptophan. The D gene is left open where the match is weak.

CDR3aa	j_gene	d_gene	v_gene
CASSQGGAGDTYNEQFF	TRBJ2-1	.	TRBV7-8
CASSELTGNTIYF	TRBJ1-3	.	TRBV9
CASRGQGDQPQHF	TRBJ1-5	TRBD1	TRBV2
CATTWQMNTEAFF	TRBJ1-1	.	TRBV2
CASSEQGNTGELFF	TRBJ2-2	.	TRBV6-1
CASSEVEGVGYTF	TRBJ1-2	.	TRBV2
CASSESWGVGNSPLHF	TRBJ1-6	.	TRBV25-1
CASSFPNSPLHF	TRBJ1-6	.	TRBV27
CASSPPGLAKNIQYF	TRBJ2-4	.	TRBV5-4
CASSLSNSPLHF	TRBJ1-6	.	TRBV11-2
CASSFAGTNEKLFF	TRBJ1-4	.	TRBV11-1
CATHRSGATSYEQYF	TRBJ2-7	TRBD2	TRBV5-4
CSVEDREETQYF	TRBJ2-5	.	TRBV29-1
CASRDWTGSSYEQYF	TRBJ2-7	TRBD1	TRBV5-4
CASSLQGGNTGELFF	TRBJ2-2	TRBD1	TRBV5-1
CASSHGIHGQPQHF	TRBJ1-5	.	TRBV3-1/TRBV3-2
CASSLGQIADQPQHF	TRBJ1-5	.	TRBV2
CASSPPGQKNSPLHF	TRBJ1-6	.	TRBV18
CASSDDVAGAGTDTQYF	TRBJ2-3	TRBD2	TRBV14
CASSQGPPRTGGTEAFF	TRBJ1-1	TRBD1	TRBV4-1
CSVEEWAGLNTEAFF	TRBJ1-1	.	TRBV29-1
CASSFDRVTNEQYF	TRBJ2-7	TRBD1	TRBV7-9
CASSLGQGAYEQYF	TRBJ2-7	TRBD1	TRBV18
CASSLGGVTNYGYTF	TRBJ1-2	.	TRBV28
CVAGANYGYTF	TRBJ1-2	.	TRBV28
CASSIGGPLDTQYF	TRBJ2-3	.	TRBV19
CASSYSTQGARYEQYF	TRBJ2-7	TRBD1	TRBV6-5
CASSQAGDRGSQGYTF	TRBJ1-2	TRBD1	TRBV4-1
CASSPSTGVNTEAFF	TRBJ1-1	TRBD1	TRBV9
CASSSGGGGGQGARTGELFF	TRBJ2-2	TRBD1	TRBV7-3
CAWNRDLRGEQFF	TRBJ2-1	.	TRBV30
CASSPRTASSYEQYF	TRBJ2-7	.	TRBV19
CASSLGSGMNTEAFF	TRBJ1-1	.	TRBV5-4
CASSPQDRPNEQFF	TRBJ2-1	.	TRBV18
CASKIQTDTGELFF	TRBJ2-2	.	TRBV2
CASRPLGLASGEQFF	TRBJ2-1	TRBD2	TRBV2
CAISDPAGGTDTQYF	TRBJ2-3	TRBD2	TRBV10-3
CASRGQGGEEQYF	TRBJ2-7	TRBD1	TRBV6-5
CASSADSLTRVAFF	TRBJ1-1	.	TRBV9
CASSELTGTGEAFF	TRBJ1-1	TRBD1	TRBV2
CASSLAPTGIYNSPLHF	TRBJ1-6	.	TRBV7-2